This TCR beta chain is from a study of cytomegalovirus exposure and HLA in healthy donors. This clone was seen only once. The antigen is not known. PCR was performed using 60 Vbeta and 13 Jbeta primers. Here immunoSEQ multiplex PCR was the method, and the copy in TCRdb shows in-frame clones only, minus some. Of 55,000 to 80,000 clones in the sample, 75% were seen once. Regarding the study as a whole: CMV serostatus was the sole immune exposure data available. In an earlier analysis, in some 540 donors, most V segments appeared productive either ~87% or ~30% of the time. Presence/absence analysis assumed near-uniform sequencing depth across donors.

Germline V gene sequence: CDR1 LNHDA, CDR2 SQIVND (reference sequence). V shed 9 bases and J shed 3 bases, with 15 bases lying between them. The CDR3 is 14 residues long. This chain connects TRBV19 to TRBJ1-5; perhaps TRBD1 as D (5 bases). Sample: PBMCs. This receptor was obtained from a man in his sixties in good health and CMV-seropositive. In DNA form, the CDR3 reads TGTGCCAGCCGACAGTCTTCAAACAATCAGCCCCAGCATTTT. Residues: CASRQSSNNQPQHF.